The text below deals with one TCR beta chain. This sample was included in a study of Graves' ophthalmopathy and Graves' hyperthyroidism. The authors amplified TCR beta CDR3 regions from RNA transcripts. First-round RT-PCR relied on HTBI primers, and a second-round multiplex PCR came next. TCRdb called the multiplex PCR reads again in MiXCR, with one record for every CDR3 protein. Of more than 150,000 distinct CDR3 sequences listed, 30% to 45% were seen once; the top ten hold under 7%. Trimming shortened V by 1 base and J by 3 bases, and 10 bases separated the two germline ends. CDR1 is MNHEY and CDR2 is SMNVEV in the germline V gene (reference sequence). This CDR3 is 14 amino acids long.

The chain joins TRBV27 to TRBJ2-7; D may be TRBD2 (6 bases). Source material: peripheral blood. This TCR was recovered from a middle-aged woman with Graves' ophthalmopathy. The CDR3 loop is CASSLFAGFYEQYF. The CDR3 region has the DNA TGTGCCAGCAGTTTATTCGCGGGGTTCTACGAGCAGTACTTC.